The present TCR beta chain was sequenced within a study of shared clonotypes between healthy human individuals. Regarding the study as a whole: When naive CD4 clonotypes were compared across a few donors, around 4.6% were shared.

Remarks on this clone: What it binds is not known.

Positive CCR7 selection of CD45RO-negative cells yielded the naive CD8 cells, and terminally differentiated effector memory CD45RA+ cells were excluded. The input for sorted-subset replicate PCRs was roughly 180 ng DNA, around 27,000 T cell genomes. Libraries were prepared by immunoSEQ multiplex PCR; TCRdb keeps only in-frame clonotypes and omits some of them. The sample has more than 2 million clones; 93% are singletons. The sequence came from a young man in good health. Some clones in this sample may be carry-over from other donors' samples. The sequencing input was naive CD8+ T cells from PBMCs.

CDR3 residues: CASRLRGQYYGYTF. Written as DNA, the CDR3 is TGTGCCAGCAGATTAAGGGGCCAGTACTATGGCTACACCTTC. The chain uses TRBV28 and TRBJ1-2, with D perhaps matching TRBD1 (5 bases). V lost 6 bases to trimming and J lost 3 bases, with 14 bases between them. The V gene's germline CDR1 is MDHEN and CDR2 SYDVKM. The CDR3 extends over 14 amino acids.